The clone carrying this T cell receptor beta chain has more than one count but fewer than ten. These data originate in a study of CD4 and CD8 cells across lung adenocarcinoma regions. The patients had localized lung adenocarcinoma, a non-small cell subtype. Germline V gives CDR1 MNHEY, CDR2 SMNVEV (reference sequence). This CDR3 contains 14 residues. A single record per CDR3 protein comes from TCRdb applying MiXCR to the PCR reads. This sample has approximately 11,000 distinct CDR3 sequences; around three fifths occur once, and the top ten carry roughly nine tenths. Specimen: CD8+ T cells from the margin of a lung tumor. The chain combines TRBV27 with TRBJ2-1; D is possibly TRBD2 (5 bases). Gene TRBJ2-7 matches the end of the DNA better, so the J call may be wrong. This TCR was sampled from a male donor with lung adenocarcinoma. The CD4 and CD8 labels of this study may be unreliable. CDR3 sequence reads: CASSLERVGYEQYF. The CDR3 DNA is TGTGCCAGCAGTTTGGAGAGGGTCGGCTACGAGCAGTACTTC.